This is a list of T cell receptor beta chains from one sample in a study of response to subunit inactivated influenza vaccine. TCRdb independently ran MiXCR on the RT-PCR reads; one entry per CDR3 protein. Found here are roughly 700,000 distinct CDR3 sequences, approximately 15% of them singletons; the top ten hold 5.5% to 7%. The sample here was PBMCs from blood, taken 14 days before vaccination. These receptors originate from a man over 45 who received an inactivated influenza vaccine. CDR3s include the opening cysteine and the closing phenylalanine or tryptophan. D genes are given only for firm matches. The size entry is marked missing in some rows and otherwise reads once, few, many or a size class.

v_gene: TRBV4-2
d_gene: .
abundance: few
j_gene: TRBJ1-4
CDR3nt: TGTGCCAGCAGGATGACCCCTGGGGCTCGGAGCGAAAAACTGTTTTTT
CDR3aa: CASRMTPGARSEKLFF

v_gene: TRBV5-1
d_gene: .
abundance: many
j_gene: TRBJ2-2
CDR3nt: TGCGCCAGCAGCCCCACAGGGTTCACCGGGGAGCTGTTTTTT
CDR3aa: CASSPTGFTGELFF

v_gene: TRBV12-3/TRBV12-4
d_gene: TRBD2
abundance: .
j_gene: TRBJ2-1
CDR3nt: TGTGCCAGCAGAAAAAGACCCGGGACTAGCGGATCCAATGAGCAGTTCTTC
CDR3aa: CASRKRPGTSGSNEQFF

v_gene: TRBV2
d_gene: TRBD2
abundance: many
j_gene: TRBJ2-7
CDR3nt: TGTGCCAGCAGCCGACCTAGCGGAACTAACTACGAGCAGTACTTC
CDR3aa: CASSRPSGTNYEQYF

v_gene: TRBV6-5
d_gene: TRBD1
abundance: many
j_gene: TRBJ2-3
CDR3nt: TGTGCCAGCAGTTCCTCGACAGGGGGAGGAACAGATACGCAGTATTTT
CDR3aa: CASSSSTGGGTDTQYF

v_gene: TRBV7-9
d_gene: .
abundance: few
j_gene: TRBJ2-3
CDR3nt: TGTGCCAGCAGCGGCCTGAACACAGATACGCAGTATTTT
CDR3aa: CASSGLNTDTQYF

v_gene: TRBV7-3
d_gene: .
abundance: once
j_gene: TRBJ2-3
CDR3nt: TGTGCCAGCAGCCCGGCGGCAGGTATAGGTACAGATACGCAGTATTTT
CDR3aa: CASSPAAGIGTDTQYF

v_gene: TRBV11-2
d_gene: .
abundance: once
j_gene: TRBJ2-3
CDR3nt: TGTGCCAGCAGCTTGGTGAACACGGCATTTGGGACGCAGTATTTT
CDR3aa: CASSLVNTAFGTQYF

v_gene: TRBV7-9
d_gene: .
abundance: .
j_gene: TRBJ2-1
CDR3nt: TGTGCCAGCAAACTTAGACGGGATGCTAATGAGCAGTTCTTC
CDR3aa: CASKLRRDANEQFF

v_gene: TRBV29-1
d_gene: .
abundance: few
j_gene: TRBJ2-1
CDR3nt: TGCAGCGCCCTCGGCCTCCGAAGCTCCTACAATGAGCAGTTCTTC
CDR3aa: CSALGLRSSYNEQFF

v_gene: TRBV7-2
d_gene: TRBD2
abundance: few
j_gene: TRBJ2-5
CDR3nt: TGTGCCAGCAGCCCGTTAGCTGTCCGGGACTATATGTACTTC
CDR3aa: CASSPLAVRDYMYF